This T cell receptor beta chain was captured by sequencing in a study of blood T cells in healthy people across ages. Broader study findings: Measured against age, TCR beta diversity per million T cells decreased in a roughly linear manner. Calculation of diversity from one million T cells yielded estimates considered to be underestimates. Naive and antigen-experienced cells were not separated, limiting conclusive comparison.

Primers used in a second PCR of about 6 to 11 cycles were a sample-barcoded 5' primer and a J-beta primer mix. TCRdb re-analysed the 5' RACE reads in MiXCR, keeping a single row per CDR3 protein. In the table there are about 1.8 million distinct CDR3 sequences, roughly 52% of which are singletons. There are a few counts of this clonotype. Its antigen is not identified. Trimming pared 5 bases from V and 6 bases from J, leaving 10 bases between. The germline V gene encodes CDR1 SGHRS and CDR2 YFSETQ. The CDR3 is 12 amino acids. The chain is built from TRBV5-1 and TRBJ2-3; D ambiguous. This TCR came from a woman aged 40 to 55 in good health. Sequenced input: blood. This CDR3 is CASRPDRDTQYF. The CDR3 nucleotides read TGCGCCAGCAGGCCCGATAGGGATACGCAGTATTTT.